The 25 T cell receptor beta chains in this list originate from one sample, sequenced in a study of blood T cell repertoires in COVID-19. Assay used: immunoSEQ multiplex PCR; TCRdb lists only in-frame clones, some missing. The sample has 85,000 to 95,000 clones, approximately 89% seen once. Sequences were obtained from peripheral blood. These TCRs come from a man in his sixties with acute or convalescent COVID-19.

This chain connects TRBV4-1 to TRBJ2-1; 8 bases map to TRBD1. Germline CDR1 reads MGHRA; CDR2 reads YSYEKL. J was trimmed by 6 bases and V by 1 base; bases with no gene match: 5. This CDR3 is 15 amino acids long. The CDR3 protein is CASSQAGGDSNEQFF. The CDR3 bases are TGCGCCAGCAGCCAAGCAGGGGGCGATTCCAATGAGCAGTTCTTC.

In its sample, this clone was seen a few times. The chain has TRBV19 and TRBJ1-1, with 8 positions matching TRBD1. Losses at the gene ends were 6 bases for V and 3 bases for J; bases not matched to a gene: 3. This CDR3 region has 13 residues. Germline lookup yields CDR1 LNHDA and CDR2 SQIVND (reference sequence). The CDR3 region is CASSSTGDTEAFF. The CDR3 nucleotides read TGTGCCAGTAGCTCGACAGGGGACACTGAAGCTTTCTTT.

V usage is TRBV24-1 and J usage is TRBJ1-1; D not certain. The germline CDR1 and CDR2 sequences are KGHDR and SFDVKD. Trimming pared 5 bases from V and 1 base from J, leaving 10 bases between. The CDR3 has 14 amino acids. The CDR3 is CATSVVPGNTEAFF. For the CDR3, the DNA is TGTGCCACCAGTGTCGTACCGGGGAACACTGAAGCTTTCTTT.

This sequence joins TRBV6-4 and TRBJ2-1, with 7 bases lining up with TRBD1. The germline gives CDR1 MRHNA, CDR2 SNTAGT. Trimming at V came to 6 bases and at J to 3 bases, leaving 8 bases not matched to a gene. The CDR3 is 15 amino acids. In DNA, the CDR3 is TGTGCCAGCAGCCCAGACAGGGTGGGCTACAATGAGCAGTTCTTC. Translation gives CASSPDRVGYNEQFF.

The chain combines TRBV18 with TRBJ1-6; 8 positions agree with TRBD1. The trim removed 2 bases at V and 0 bases at J, leaving 6 bases unmatched. Germline V gives CDR1 KGHSH, CDR2 LQKENI. The CDR3 loop spans 18 amino acids. In nucleotides, the CDR3 is TGTGCCAGCTCACCAAGTGTACAGGGGGTCTCCTATAATTCACCCCTCCACTTT. This encodes CASSPSVQGVSYNSPLHF.

The V call is TRBV11-2, the J call TRBJ2-4; the D is unclear. There are 11 residues in the CDR3. From germline, CDR1 is SGHAT and CDR2 FQNNGV. The V end lost 1 base, the J end lost 9 bases, and 4 bases lay between the germline ends. The CDR3 loop is CASSLGAIQYF. For the CDR3, the DNA is TGTGCCAGCAGCTTAGGAGCCATTCAGTACTTC.

This clone has only a few counts. The chain carries TRBV19 and TRBJ2-7; a possible D gene is TRBD1 (6 bases). CDR3 length: 11 amino acids. The germline V and J ends were trimmed by 8 bases and 5 bases, with 10 bases remaining between them. CDR1 LNHDA and CDR2 SQIVND come from the germline V gene (reference sequence). Here the CDR3 reads CASGGIHEQYF. In nucleotides, the CDR3 is TGTGCCAGTGGGGGCATCCACGAGCAGTACTTC.

The rearrangement links TRBV5-1 to TRBJ1-1; a possible D gene is TRBD1 (5 bases). The CDR3 sequence is 15 residues long. V gave up 7 bases and J gave up 10 bases, with 26 bases separating them. Germline lookup yields CDR1 SGHRS and CDR2 YFSETQ. CDR3: CASSNLGTREKGAFF. CDR3 in DNA: TGCGCCAGCTCTAACCTTGGGACGCGGGAAAAGGGAGCTTTCTTT.

The V call is TRBV19, the J call TRBJ1-1, with D maybe TRBD1 (6 bases). The CDR3 totals 15 residues. Germline assignment: CDR1 LNHDA and CDR2 SQIVND (reference sequence). Trimming removed 3 bases from V and 3 bases from J, with 14 bases in between. The DNA for the CDR3 is TGTGCCAGTAGTATGTTTTTGGCAGGGGACACTGAAGCTTTCTTT. Translation gives CASSMFLAGDTEAFF.

The V and J genes are TRBV7-2 and TRBJ2-1, with 8 bases identical to TRBD2. This CDR3 comprises 15 residues. The germline V gene encodes CDR1 SGHTA and CDR2 FQGNSA. Germline trimming cut 2 bases from V and 2 bases from J; bases unmatched to any gene: 2. CDR3 protein: CASSLPGLAYNEQFF. The CDR3 nucleotides read TGTGCCAGCAGCTTACCGGGACTAGCCTACAATGAGCAGTTCTTC.

The chain joins TRBV6-1 to TRBJ1-5, with D possibly being TRBD1 (5 bases). Per germline, CDR1 MNHNS and CDR2 SASEGT. Trimming removed 2 bases from V and 4 bases from J, with 15 bases in between. The CDR3 length is 16 residues. CDR3 nucleotide sequence: TGTGCCAGCAGTGAACCGTCCAGGGCCTTTAATCAGCCCCAGCATTTT. Its protein product is CASSEPSRAFNQPQHF.

This chain uses TRBV5-4 with TRBJ2-7, with D maybe TRBD2 (6 bases). The length of the CDR3 is 16 residues. V was cut by 2 bases and J by 4 bases, with 19 bases left in between. CDR1 is SGHNT and CDR2 is YYREEE in the germline V gene (reference sequence). CDR3: CASSFSKGTGVYEQYF. CDR3 in DNA: TGTGCCAGCAGCTTCTCGAAAGGGACGGGAGTTTACGAGCAGTACTTC.

This rearrangement joins TRBV18 to TRBJ2-2, with a tentative D call TRBD1 (6 bases). The CDR3 length is 15 residues. Trimming removed 6 bases at V and 2 bases at J, with 13 bases between. CDR1 is KGHSH, CDR2 LQKENI, per germline. This chain's CDR3 is CASSPRTVNTGELFF. CDR3 sequence (DNA): TGTGCCAGCTCCCCCAGGACAGTAAACACCGGGGAGCTGTTTTTT.

This rearrangement joins TRBV6-5 to TRBJ1-1; D is perhaps TRBD1 (5 bases). The V end lost 6 bases, the J end lost 1 base, and 9 bases lay between the germline ends. The CDR3 has 13 residues. Germline assignment: CDR1 MNHEY and CDR2 SVGAGI. CDR3 sequence (DNA): TGTGCCAGCAGATCCACAGGGAACACTGAAGCTTTCTTT. Protein sequence: CASRSTGNTEAFF.

The CDR3 sequence is CASSDRGRNTIYF. CDR3 coding DNA: TGTGCCAGTAGTGACAGGGGTAGAAACACCATATATTTT. J is TRBJ1-3 and V is TRBV19; 8 bases map to TRBD1. Germline V gene data show CDR1 as LNHDA and CDR2 as SQIVND (reference sequence). This CDR3 is built from 13 residues. Trimming at V came to 5 bases and at J to 5 bases, leaving 2 bases not matched to a gene.

V usage is TRBV6-5 and J usage is TRBJ2-3, with D possibly matching TRBD1 (5 bases). This CDR3 is 16 amino acids long. The germline CDR1 and CDR2 sequences are MNHEY and SVGAGI. Trimming took 0 bases from V and 1 from J, leaving 11 bases between them. In DNA form, the CDR3 reads TGTGCCAGCAGTTACTCGGCAGGGTGGCGCACAGATACGCAGTATTTT. Translated: CASSYSAGWRTDTQYF.

The rearrangement links TRBV5-3 to TRBJ2-7, with TRBD2 identical over 7 bases. TRBV5-3 qualifies as an ORF whose function is uncertain. The CDR3 consists of 16 residues. J gave up 0 bases and V 3 bases, and 9 bases lay outside the gene matches. CDR3 residues: CARSSRERGVSYEQYF. The CDR3, as DNA: TGTGCCAGAAGCTCCAGAGAGCGGGGCGTCTCCTACGAGCAGTACTTC.

This clone showed up just a few times. The CDR3 protein is CASKQDLGSGNTIYF. The CDR3 DNA reads TGTGCCAGCAAACAGGATTTGGGTTCTGGAAACACCATATATTTT. The chain carries TRBV5-5 and TRBJ1-3; maybe TRBD1 (5 bases). This CDR3 spans 15 amino acids. V was trimmed by 6 bases and J by 1 base, leaving 14 bases between them. CDR1 is SGHKS, CDR2 YYEKEE, per germline (reference sequence).

This clone appeared a few times. The genes are TRBV10-1 and TRBJ1-2; TRBD1 agrees at 8 bases. J was trimmed by 6 bases and V by 4 bases; bases with no gene match: 4. The germline V gene encodes CDR1 WNHNN and CDR2 SYGVQD (reference sequence). The CDR3 sequence is 13 residues long. The CDR3 loop is CASSVDRENGYTF. Here the CDR3 DNA reads TGCGCCAGCAGTGTGGACAGGGAAAATGGCTACACCTTC.

The sample holds one count of this clone. The CDR3 bases are TGCGCCAGCAGCCCGGGACAGCCACTTAACTATGGCTACACCTTC. Encoded protein: CASSPGQPLNYGYTF. The chain couples TRBV4-1 to TRBJ1-2; 7 nucleotides agree with TRBD1. CDR3 length: 15 amino acids. Trimming cost V 4 bases and J 1 base; bases outside gene matches: 6. Per the germline V gene, CDR1 is MGHRA and CDR2 is YSYEKL.

The gene calls are TRBV6-1 and TRBJ2-2, with a tentative D call TRBD1 (5 bases). Germline assignment: CDR1 MNHNS and CDR2 SASEGT. The V end lost 2 bases, the J end lost 7 bases, and 17 bases lay between the germline ends. CDR3 length: 16 residues. CDR3 loop: CASSEKTASGFGELFF. CDR3 bases: TGTGCCAGCAGTGAAAAGACAGCCTCGGGCTTCGGGGAGCTGTTTTTT.

The CDR3 region has the DNA TGTGCCAGTGGCGGACTAGCGGGAGAGACCCAGTACTTC. Translation gives CASGGLAGETQYF. V usage is TRBV19 and J usage is TRBJ2-5, with 11 bases lining up with TRBD2. Per the germline V gene, CDR1 is LNHDA and CDR2 is SQIVND (reference sequence). Unmatched junction bases numbered 3, after V lost 8 bases and J lost 4 bases. This CDR3 spans 13 amino acids.

This clone was seen only once. V gene TRBV10-3 combines with J gene TRBJ2-1; TRBD2 is a possible D gene (6 bases). CDR1 and CDR2 (germline): ENHRY, SYGVKD. The germline V and J ends were trimmed by 9 bases and 8 bases, with 20 bases remaining between them. The CDR3 extends over 14 amino acids. CDR3 bases: TGTGCCATAGAGAACTCCGGGGGATCGGATGAGCAGTTCTTC. It translates to CAIENSGGSDEQFF.

The CDR3 sequence: CASSLQNTEAFF. The CDR3 DNA reads as TGTGCCAGCAGTTTACAGAACACTGAAGCTTTCTTT. The chain couples TRBV12-3 or TRBV12-4 to TRBJ1-1; no firm D call. This CDR3 has 12 residues. With 2 bases removed from V and 1 base from J, the gap between germline ends came to 2 bases.

J is TRBJ1-6 and V is TRBV6-5; 9 bases fit TRBD1. Germline V CDR1 and CDR2: MNHEY, SVGAGI. The J segment lost 7 bases and the V segment lost 8 bases, leaving 9 bases of the junction unmatched. The CDR3 totals 15 residues. The CDR3 DNA is TGTGCCAGCCGGGACAGGGATGGTCGGAATTCACCCCTCCACTTT. Its translation is CASRDRDGRNSPLHF.